Here is one T cell receptor (beta chain) with its context. This PCR relied on a set of 60 Vbeta primers and 13 Jbeta primers. Clones were read by immunoSEQ multiplex PCR, and TCRdb kept only the in-frame ones, dropping some. This sample yields some 90,000 clones, of which roughly 77% are seen a single time; around a tenth belongs to the top ten. There are 14 residues in the CDR3. V shed 5 bases, J shed 3 bases, and the junction held 2 bases outside the gene matches. CDR1 and CDR2 from the germline V gene are MNHEY and SMNVEV (reference sequence). These data come from a study of cytomegalovirus exposure and HLA in healthy donors.

The specimen was PBMCs. This chain joins TRBV27 and TRBJ1-2, with 11 bases fitting TRBD1. The TCR was taken from a human donor in good health. The CDR3 spells CASSGQGAYYGYTF. Here the CDR3 DNA reads TGTGCCAGCAGTGGACAGGGGGCGTACTATGGCTACACCTTC.